This T cell receptor beta chain was recorded in a study of identical twins. This clonotype showed up just a few times. One entry per CDR3 protein, called by TCRdb with MiXCR from the 5' RACE reads. The profile shows about 250,000 distinct CDR3 sequences, about 9% of them singletons. V lost 8 bases and J lost 5; bases outside the gene matches: 13. This CDR3 region has 15 residues. This sample also belongs to another study, concerning yellow fever vaccine responses in identical twins.

The gene calls are TRBV12-3 or TRBV12-4 and TRBJ2-7; the match to TRBD2 covers 9 bases. Material for sequencing was CD8+ T cells sorted from blood. The clonotype was recovered from a young woman in good health. CDR3 protein: CASGSVKRGEDEQYF. CDR3 nucleotides: TGTGCCAGCGGTTCGGTGAAGCGGGGGGAAGACGAGCAGTACTTC.